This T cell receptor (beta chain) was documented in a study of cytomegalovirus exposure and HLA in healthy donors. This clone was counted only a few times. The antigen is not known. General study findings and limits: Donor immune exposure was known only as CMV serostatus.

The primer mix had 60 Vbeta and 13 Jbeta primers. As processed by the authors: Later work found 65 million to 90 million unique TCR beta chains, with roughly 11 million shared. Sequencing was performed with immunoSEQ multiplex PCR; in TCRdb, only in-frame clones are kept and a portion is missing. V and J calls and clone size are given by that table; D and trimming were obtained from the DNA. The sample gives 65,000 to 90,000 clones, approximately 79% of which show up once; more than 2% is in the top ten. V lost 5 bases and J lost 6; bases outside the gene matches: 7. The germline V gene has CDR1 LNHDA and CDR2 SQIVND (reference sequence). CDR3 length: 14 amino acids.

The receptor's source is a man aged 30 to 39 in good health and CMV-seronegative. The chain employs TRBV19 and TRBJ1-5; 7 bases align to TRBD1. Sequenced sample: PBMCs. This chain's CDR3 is CASSANRGSQPQHF. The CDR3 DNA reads TGTGCCAGTAGTGCCAACAGGGGCAGTCAGCCCCAGCATTTT.